This T cell receptor beta chain came from a study of blood T cell repertoires in COVID-19. As for the study in general: Sites in the United States, Italy and Spain provided acute and convalescent COVID-19 samples. Sources were T cells, B-cell-depleted T cells, or PBMCs; the material itself was cDNA or gDNA.

CDR3 length: 14 amino acids. V dropped 2 bases and J dropped 0 bases, with 7 bases sitting between them. Germline CDR1 and CDR2: KGHSH and LQKENI. Sequencing was performed with immunoSEQ multiplex PCR; in TCRdb, only in-frame clones are kept and a portion is missing. The profile shows 250,000 to 300,000 clones, roughly nine tenths of them singletons. The material sequenced was peripheral blood. The clonotype comes from a man in his forties or fifties with acute or convalescent COVID-19. The chain joins TRBV18 to TRBJ1-1; no definite D call. This chain's CDR3 is CASSPNPLNTEAFF. The DNA for the CDR3 is TGTGCCAGCTCACCAAATCCATTGAACACTGAAGCTTTCTTT.